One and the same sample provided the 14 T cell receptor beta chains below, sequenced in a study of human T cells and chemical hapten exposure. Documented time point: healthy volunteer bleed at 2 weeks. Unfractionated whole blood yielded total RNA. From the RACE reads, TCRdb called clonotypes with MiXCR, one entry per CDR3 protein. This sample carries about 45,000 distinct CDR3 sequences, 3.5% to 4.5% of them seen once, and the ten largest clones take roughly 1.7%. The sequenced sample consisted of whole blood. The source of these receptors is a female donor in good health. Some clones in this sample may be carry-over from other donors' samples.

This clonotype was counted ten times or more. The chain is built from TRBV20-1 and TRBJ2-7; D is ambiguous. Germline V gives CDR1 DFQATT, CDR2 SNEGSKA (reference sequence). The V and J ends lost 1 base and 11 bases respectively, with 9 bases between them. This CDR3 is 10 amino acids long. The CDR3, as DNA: TGCAGTGCTAGAGCCCCTGAGGAGTACTTC. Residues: CSARAPEEYF.

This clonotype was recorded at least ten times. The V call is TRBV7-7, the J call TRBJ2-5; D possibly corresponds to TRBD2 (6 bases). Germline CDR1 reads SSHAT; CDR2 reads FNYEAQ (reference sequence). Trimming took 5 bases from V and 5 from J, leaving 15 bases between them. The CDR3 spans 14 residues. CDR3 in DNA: TGTGCCAGCAGCGTCGGGACTCCAGGGGAGACCCAGTACTTC. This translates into CASSVGTPGETQYF.

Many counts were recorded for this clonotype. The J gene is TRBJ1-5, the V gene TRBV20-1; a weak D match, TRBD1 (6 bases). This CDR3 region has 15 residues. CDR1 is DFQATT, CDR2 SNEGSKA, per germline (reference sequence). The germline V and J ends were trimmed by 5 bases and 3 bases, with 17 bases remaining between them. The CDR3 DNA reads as TGCAGTGCTCTATACGCAGGGGCCCCCAATCAGCCCCAGCATTTT. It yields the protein CSALYAGAPNQPQHF.

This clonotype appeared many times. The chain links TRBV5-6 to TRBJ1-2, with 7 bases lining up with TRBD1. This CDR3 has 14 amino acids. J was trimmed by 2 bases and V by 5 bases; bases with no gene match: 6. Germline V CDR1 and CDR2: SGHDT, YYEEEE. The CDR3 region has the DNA TGTGCCAGCAGGCCGGGACAGCCGAACTATGGCTACACCTTC. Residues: CASRPGQPNYGYTF.

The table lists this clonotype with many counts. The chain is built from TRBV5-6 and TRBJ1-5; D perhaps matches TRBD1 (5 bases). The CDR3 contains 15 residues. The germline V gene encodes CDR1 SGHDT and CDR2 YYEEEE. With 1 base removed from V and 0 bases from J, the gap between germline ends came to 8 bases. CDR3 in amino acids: CASSLWDVSNQPQHF. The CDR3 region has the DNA TGTGCCAGCAGCTTGTGGGACGTTAGCAATCAGCCCCAGCATTTT.

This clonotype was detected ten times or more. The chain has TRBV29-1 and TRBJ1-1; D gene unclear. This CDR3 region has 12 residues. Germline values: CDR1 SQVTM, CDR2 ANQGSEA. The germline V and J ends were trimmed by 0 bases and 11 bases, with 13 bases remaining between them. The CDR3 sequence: CSVEDLRSAAFF. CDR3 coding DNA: TGCAGCGTTGAAGATCTTCGGAGTGCGGCTTTCTTT.

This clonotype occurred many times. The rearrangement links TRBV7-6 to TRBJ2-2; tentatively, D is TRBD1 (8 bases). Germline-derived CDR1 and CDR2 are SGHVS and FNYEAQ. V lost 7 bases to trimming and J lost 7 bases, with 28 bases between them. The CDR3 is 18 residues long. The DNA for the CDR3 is TGTGCCAGCAAAGCTTCCCCAAGGTCGACAGGGGAGGGCGGGGAGCTGTTTTTT. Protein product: CASKASPRSTGEGGELFF.

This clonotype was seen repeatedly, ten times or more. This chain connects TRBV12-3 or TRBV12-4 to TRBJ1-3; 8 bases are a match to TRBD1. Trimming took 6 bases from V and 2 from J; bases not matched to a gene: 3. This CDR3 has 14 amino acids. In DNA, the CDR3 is TGTGCCAGCAGACGGACAGGGCCTGGAAACACCATATATTTT. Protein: CASRRTGPGNTIYF.

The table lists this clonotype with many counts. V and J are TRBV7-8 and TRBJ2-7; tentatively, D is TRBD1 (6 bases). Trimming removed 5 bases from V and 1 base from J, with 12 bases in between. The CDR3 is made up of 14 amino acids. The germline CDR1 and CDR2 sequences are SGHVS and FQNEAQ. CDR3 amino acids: CASSPTGQSYEQYF. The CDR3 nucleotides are TGTGCCAGCAGCCCCACCGGACAGTCCTACGAGCAGTACTTC.

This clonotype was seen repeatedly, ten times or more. CDR3 bases: TGTGCCAGCAGCTTGACCTCTAGGCCTTCCTTTTACTACGAGCAGTACTTC. It is translated as CASSLTSRPSFYYEQYF. The rearrangement uses TRBV7-2 and TRBJ2-7; D gene ambiguous. The CDR3 extends over 17 amino acids. Trimming removed 3 bases at V and 3 bases at J, with 21 bases between. Germline CDR1 reads SGHTA; CDR2 reads FQGNSA.

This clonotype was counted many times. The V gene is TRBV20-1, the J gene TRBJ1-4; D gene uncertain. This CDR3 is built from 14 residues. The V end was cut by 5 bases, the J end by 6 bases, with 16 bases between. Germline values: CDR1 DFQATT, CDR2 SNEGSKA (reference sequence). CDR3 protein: CSARLAGLDEKLFF. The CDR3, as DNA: TGCAGTGCTCGACTCGCGGGGTTGGATGAAAAACTGTTTTTT.

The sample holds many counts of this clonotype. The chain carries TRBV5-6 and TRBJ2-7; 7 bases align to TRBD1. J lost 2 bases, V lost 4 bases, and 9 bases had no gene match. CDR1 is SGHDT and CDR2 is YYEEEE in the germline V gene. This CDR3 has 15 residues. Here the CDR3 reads CASSPGTVIAYEQYF. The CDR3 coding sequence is TGTGCCAGCAGCCCAGGGACAGTGATTGCCTACGAGCAGTACTTC. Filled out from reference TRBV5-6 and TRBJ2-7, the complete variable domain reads DAGVTQSPTHLIKTRGQQVTLRCSPKSGHDTVSWYQQALGQGPQFIFQYYEEEERQRGNFPDRFSGHQFPNYSSELNVNALLLGDSALYLCASSPGTVIAYEQYFGPGTRLTVT.

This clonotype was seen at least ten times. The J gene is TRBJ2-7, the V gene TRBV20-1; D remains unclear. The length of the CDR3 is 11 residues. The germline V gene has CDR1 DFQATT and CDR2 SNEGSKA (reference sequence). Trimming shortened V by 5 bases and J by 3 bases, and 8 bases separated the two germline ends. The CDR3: CSAQDRYEQYF. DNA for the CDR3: TGCAGTGCTCAAGACCGCTACGAGCAGTACTTC.

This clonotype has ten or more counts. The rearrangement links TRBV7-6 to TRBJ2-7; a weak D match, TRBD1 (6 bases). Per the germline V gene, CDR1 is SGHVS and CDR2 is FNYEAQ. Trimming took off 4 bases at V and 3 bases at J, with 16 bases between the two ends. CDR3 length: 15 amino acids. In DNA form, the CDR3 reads TGTGCCAGCAGCTACACGGACAGTCTGGACTACGAGCAGTACTTC. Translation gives CASSYTDSLDYEQYF.